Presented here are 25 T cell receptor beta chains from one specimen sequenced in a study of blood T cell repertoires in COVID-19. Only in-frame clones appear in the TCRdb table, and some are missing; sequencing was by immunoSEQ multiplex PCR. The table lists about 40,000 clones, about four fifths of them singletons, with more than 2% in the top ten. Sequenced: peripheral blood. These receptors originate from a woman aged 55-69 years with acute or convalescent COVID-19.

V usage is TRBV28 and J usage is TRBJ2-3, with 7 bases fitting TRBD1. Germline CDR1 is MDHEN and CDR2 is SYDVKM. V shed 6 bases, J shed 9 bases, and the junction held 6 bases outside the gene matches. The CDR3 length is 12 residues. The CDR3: CASRRGPQTQYF. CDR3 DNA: TGTGCCAGCAGAAGGGGGCCCCAAACGCAGTATTTT.

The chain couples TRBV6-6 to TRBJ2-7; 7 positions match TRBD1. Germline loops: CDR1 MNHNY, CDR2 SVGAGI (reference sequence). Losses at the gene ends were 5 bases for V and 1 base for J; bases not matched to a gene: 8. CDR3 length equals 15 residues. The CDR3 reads CASSPRDSGSYEQYF. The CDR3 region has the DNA TGTGCCAGCAGTCCTCGGGACAGCGGTTCCTACGAGCAGTACTTC.

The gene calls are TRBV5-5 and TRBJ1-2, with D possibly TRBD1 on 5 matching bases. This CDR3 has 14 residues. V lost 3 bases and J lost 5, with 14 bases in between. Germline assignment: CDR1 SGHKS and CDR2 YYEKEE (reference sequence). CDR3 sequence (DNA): TGTGCCAGCAGCTCAGCGGGCAGGGCTTATGGCTACACCTTC. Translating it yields CASSSAGRAYGYTF.

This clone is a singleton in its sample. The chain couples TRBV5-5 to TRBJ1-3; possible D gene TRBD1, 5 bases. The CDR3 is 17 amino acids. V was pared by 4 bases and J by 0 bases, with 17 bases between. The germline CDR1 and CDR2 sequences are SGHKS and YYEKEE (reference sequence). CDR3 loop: CASSHSSGASSGNTIYF. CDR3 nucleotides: TGTGCCAGCAGCCATTCGAGCGGGGCCAGCTCTGGAAACACCATATATTTT.

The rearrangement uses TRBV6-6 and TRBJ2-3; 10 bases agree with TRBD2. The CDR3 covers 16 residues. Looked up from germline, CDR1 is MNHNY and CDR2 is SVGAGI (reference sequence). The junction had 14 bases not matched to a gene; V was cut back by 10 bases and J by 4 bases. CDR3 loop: CATRTHLAGVSDTQYF. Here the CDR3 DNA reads TGTGCCACCAGAACCCACCTAGCGGGAGTATCAGATACGCAGTATTTT.

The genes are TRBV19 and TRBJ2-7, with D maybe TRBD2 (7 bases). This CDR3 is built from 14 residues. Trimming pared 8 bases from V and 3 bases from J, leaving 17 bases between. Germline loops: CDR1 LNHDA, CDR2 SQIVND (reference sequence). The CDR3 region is CASSPGGLNYEQYF. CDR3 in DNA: TGTGCCAGTTCCCCGGGGGGCTTGAACTACGAGCAGTACTTC.

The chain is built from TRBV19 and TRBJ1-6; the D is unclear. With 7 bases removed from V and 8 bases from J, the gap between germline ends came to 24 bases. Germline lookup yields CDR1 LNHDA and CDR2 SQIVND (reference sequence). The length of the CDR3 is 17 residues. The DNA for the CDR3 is TGTGCCAGTACCCCCCGGAGAAGCACGGTCGTCGATTCACCCCTCCACTTT. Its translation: CASTPRRSTVVDSPLHF. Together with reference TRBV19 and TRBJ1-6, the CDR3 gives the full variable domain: DGGITQSPKYLFRKEGQNVTLSCEQNLNHDAMYWYRQDPGQGLRLIYYSQIVNDFQKGDIAEGYSVSREKKESFPLTVTSAQKNPTAFYLCASTPRRSTVVDSPLHFGNGTRLTVT.

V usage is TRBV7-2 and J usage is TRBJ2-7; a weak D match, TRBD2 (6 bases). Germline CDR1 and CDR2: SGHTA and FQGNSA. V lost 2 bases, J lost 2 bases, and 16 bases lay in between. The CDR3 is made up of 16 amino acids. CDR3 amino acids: CASSLHRDLSTYEQYF. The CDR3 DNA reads TGTGCCAGCAGCTTACACCGGGACTTGTCCACCTACGAGCAGTACTTC.

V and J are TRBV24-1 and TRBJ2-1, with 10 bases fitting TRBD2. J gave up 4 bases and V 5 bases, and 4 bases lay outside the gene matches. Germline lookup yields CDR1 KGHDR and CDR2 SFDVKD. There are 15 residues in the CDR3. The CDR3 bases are TGTGCCACCAGTGTCGGGACTAGCGAGTACAATGAGCAGTTCTTC. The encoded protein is CATSVGTSEYNEQFF.

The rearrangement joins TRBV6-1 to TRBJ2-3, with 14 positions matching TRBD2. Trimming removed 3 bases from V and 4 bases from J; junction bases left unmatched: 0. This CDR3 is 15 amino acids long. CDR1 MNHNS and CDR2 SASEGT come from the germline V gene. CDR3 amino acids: CASSETSGRADTQYF. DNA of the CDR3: TGTGCCAGCAGTGAGACTAGCGGGAGGGCAGATACGCAGTATTTT.

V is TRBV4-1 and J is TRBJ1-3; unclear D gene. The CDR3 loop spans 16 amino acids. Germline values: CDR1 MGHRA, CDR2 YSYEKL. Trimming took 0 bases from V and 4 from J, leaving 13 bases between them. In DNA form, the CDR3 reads TGCGCCAGCAGCCAAGACTCCGTTCTCCGGGGAAACACCATATATTTT. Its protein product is CASSQDSVLRGNTIYF.

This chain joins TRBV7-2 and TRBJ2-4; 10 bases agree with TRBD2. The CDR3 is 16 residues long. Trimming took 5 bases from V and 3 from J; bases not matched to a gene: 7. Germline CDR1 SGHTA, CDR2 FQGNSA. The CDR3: CASSDTSGARKNIQYF. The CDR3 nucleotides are TGTGCCAGCAGCGACACTAGCGGGGCGCGCAAAAACATTCAGTACTTC.

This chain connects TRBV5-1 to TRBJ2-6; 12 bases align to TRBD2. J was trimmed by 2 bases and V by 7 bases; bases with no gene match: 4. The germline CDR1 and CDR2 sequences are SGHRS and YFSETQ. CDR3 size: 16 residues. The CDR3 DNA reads TGCGCCAGCGACCCTAGCGGGGGGGCTGGGGCCAACGTCCTGACTTTC. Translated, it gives CASDPSGGAGANVLTF.

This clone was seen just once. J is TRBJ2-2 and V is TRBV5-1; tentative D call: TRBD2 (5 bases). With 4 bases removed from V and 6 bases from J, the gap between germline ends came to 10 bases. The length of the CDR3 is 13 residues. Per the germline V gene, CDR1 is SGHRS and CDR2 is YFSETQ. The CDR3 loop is CASSPPGAGELFF. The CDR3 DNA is TGCGCCAGCAGCCCGCCCGGGGCCGGGGAGCTGTTTTTT.

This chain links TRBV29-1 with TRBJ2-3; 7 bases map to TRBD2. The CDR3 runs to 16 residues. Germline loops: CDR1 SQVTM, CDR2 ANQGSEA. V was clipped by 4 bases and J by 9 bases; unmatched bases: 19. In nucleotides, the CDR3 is TGCAGCGTTGCTTTTCAGCGGGGCAGATCACAGATAACGCAGTATTTT. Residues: CSVAFQRGRSQITQYF.

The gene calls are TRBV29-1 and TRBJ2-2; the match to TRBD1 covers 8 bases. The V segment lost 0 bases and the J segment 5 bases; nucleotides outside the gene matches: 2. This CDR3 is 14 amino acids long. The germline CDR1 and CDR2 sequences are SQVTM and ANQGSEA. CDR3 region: CSVEDRGRTGELFF. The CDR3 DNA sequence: TGCAGCGTTGAAGACAGGGGGCGTACCGGGGAGCTGTTTTTT.

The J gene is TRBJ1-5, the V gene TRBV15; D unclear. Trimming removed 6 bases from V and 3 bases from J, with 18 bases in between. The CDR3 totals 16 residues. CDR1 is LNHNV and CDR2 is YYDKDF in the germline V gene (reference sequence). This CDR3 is CATSLEAGGYNQPQHF. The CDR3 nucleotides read TGTGCCACCAGTCTCGAAGCGGGTGGTTACAATCAGCCCCAGCATTTT.

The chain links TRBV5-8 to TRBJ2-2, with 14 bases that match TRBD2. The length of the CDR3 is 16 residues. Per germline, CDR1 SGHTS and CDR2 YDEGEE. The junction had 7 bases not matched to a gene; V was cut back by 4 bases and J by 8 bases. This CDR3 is CASSRTSGGRRGELFF. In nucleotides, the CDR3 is TGTGCCAGCAGCCGGACTAGCGGGGGGCGTCGTGGGGAGCTGTTTTTT.

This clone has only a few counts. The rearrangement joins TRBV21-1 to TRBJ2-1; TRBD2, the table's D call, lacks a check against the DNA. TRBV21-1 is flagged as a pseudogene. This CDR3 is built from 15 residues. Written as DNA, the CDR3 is TGTGCCAGCAGCAATCCGAGCGGGAGTTTCGATGAGCAGTTCTTC. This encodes CASSNPSGSFDEQFF.

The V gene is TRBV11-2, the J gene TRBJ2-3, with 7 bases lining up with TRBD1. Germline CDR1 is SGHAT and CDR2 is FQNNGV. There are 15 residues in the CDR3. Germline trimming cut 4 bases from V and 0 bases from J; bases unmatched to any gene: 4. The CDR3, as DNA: TGTGCCAGCAGCTACAGGGGCCATAGCACAGATACGCAGTATTTT. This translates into CASSYRGHSTDTQYF.

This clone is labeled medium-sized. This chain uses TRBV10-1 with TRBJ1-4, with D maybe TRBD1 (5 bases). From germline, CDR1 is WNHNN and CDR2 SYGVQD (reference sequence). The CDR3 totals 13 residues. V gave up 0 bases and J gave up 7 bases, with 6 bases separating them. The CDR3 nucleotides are TGCGCCAGCAGTGAGTCGACAGTTGAAAAACTGTTTTTT. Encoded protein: CASSESTVEKLFF.

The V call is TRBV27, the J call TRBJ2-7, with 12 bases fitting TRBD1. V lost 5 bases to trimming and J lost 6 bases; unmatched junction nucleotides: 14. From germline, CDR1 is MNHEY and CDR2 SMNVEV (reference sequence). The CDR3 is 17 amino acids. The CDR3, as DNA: TGTGCCAGCAGTCAACCTGGGACAGGGGGCGTGAGGGGCGAGCAGTACTTC. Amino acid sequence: CASSQPGTGGVRGEQYF.

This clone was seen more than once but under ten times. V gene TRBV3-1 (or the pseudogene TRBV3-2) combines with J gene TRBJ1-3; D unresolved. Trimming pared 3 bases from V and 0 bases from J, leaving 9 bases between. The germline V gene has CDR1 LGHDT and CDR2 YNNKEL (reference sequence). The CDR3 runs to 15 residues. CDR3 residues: CASSHRSSSGNTIYF. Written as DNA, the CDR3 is TGTGCCAGCAGCCATCGGTCTTCCTCTGGAAACACCATATATTTT.

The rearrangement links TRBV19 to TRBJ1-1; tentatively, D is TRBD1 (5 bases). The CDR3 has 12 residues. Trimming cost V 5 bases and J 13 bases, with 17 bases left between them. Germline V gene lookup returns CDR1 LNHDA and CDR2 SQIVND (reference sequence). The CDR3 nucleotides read TGTGCCAGTAGTCCCCAAAGTGGACATGTTTTCTTT. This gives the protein CASSPQSGHVFF.

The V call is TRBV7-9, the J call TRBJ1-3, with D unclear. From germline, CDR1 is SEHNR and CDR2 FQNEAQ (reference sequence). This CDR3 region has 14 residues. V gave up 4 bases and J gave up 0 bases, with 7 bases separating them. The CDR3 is CASSSGSSGNTIYF. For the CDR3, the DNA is TGTGCCAGCAGCTCGGGGTCCTCTGGAAACACCATATATTTT.